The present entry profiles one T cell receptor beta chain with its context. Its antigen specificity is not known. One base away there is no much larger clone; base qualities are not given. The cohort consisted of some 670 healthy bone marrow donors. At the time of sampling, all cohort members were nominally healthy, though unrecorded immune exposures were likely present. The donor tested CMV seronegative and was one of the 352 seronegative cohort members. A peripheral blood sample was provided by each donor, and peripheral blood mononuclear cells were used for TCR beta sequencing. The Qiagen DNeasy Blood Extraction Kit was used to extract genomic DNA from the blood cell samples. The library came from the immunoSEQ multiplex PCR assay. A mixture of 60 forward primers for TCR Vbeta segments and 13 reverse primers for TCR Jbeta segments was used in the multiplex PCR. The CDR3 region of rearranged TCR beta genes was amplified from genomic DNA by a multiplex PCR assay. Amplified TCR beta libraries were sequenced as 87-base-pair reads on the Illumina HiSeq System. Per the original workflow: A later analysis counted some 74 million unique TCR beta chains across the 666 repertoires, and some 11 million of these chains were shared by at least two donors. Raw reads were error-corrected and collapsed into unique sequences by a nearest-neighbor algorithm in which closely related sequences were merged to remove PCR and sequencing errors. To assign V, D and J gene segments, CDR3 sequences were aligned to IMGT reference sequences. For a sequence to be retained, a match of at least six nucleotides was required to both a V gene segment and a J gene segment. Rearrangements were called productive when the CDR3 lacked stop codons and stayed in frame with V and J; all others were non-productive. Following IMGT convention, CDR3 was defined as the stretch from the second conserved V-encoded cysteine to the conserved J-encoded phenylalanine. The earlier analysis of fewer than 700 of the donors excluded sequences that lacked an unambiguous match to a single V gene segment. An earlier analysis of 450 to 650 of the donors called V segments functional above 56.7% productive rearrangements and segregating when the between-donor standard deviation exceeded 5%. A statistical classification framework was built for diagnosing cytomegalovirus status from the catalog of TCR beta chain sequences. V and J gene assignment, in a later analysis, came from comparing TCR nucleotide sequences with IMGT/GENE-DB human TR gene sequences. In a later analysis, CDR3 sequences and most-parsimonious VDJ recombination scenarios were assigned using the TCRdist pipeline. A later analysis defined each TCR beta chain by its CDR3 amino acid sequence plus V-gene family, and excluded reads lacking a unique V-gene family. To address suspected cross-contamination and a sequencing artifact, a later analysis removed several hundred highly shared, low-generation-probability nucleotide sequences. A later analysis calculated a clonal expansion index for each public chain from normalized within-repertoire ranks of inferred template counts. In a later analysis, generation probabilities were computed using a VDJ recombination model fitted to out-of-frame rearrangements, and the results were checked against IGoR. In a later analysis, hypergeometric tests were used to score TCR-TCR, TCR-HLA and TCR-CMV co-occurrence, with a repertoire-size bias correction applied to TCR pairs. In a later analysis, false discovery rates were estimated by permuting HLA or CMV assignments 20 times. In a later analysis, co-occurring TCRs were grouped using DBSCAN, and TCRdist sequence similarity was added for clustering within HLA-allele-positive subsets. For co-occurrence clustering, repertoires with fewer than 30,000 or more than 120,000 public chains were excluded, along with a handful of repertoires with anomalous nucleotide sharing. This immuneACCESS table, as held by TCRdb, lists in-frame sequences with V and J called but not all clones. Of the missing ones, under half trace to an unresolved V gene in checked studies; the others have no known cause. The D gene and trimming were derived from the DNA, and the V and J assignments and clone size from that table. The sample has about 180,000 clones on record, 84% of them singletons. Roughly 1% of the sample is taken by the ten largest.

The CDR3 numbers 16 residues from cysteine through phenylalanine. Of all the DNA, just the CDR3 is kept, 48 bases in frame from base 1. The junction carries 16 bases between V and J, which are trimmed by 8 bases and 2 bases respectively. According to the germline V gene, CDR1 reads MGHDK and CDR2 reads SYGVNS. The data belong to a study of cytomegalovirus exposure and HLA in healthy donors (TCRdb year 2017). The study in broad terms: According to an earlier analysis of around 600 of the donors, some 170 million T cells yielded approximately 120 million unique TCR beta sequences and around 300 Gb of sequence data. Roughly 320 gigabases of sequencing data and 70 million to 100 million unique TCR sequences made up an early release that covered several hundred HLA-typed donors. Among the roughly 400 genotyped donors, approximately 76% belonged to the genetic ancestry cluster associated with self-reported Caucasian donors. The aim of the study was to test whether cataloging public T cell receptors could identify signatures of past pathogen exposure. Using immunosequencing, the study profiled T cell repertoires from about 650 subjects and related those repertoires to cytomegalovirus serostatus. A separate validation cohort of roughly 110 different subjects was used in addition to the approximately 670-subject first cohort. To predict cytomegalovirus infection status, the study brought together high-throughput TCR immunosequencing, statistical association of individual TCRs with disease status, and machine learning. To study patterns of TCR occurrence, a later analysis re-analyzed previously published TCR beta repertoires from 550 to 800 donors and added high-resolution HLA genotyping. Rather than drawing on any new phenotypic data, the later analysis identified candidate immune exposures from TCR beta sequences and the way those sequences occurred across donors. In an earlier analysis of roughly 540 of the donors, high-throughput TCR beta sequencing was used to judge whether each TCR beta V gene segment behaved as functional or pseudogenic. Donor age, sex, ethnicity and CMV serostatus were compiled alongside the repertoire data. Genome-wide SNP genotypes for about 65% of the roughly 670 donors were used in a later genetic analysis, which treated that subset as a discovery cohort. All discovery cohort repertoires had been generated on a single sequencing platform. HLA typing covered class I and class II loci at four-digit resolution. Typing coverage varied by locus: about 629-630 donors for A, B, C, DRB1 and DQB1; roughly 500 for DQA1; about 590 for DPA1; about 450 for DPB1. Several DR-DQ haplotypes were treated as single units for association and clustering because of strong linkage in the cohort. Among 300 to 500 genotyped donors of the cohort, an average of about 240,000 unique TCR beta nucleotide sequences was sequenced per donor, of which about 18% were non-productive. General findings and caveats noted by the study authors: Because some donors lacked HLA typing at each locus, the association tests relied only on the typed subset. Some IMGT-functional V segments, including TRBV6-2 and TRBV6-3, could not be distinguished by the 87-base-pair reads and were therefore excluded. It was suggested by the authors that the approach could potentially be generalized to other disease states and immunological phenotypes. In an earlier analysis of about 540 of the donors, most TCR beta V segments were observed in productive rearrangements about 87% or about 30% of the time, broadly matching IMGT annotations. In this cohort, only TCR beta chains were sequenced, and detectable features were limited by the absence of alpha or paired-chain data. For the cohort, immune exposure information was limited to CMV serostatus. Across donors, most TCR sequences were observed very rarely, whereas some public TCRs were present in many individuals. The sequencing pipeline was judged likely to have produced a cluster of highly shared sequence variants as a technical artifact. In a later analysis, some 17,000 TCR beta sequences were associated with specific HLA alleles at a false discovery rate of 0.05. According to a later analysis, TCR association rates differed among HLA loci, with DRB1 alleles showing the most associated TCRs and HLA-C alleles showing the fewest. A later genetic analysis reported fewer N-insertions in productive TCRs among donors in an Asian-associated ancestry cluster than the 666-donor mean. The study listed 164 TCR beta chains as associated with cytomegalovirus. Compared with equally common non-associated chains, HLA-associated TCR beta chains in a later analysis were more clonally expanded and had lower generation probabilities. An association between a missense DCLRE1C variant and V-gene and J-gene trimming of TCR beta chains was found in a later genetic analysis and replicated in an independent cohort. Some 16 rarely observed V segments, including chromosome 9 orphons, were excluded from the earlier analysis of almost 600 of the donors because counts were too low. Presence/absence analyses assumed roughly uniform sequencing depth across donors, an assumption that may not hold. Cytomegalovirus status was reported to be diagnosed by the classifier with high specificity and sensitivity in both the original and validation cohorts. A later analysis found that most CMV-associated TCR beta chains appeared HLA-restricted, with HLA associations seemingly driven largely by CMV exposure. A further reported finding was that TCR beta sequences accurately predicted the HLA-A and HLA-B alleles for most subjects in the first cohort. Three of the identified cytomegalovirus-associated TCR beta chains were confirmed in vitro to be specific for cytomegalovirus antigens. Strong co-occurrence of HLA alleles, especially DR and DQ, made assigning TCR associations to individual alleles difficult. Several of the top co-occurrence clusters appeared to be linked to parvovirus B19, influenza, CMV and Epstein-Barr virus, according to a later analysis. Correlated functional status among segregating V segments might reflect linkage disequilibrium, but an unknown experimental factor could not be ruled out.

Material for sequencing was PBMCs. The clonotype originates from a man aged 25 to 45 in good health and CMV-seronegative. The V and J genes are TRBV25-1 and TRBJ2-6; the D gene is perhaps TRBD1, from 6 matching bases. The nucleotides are TGTGCCAGCTCCCGACAGGCTGGGGCTGGGGCCAACGTCCTGACTTTC. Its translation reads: CASSRQAGAGANVLTF. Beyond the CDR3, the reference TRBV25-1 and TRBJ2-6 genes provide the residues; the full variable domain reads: EADIYQTPRYLVIGTGKKITLECSQTMGHDKMYWYQQDPGMELHLIHYSYGVNSTEKGDLSSESTVSRIRTEHFPLTLESARPSHTSQYLCASSRQAGAGANVLTFGAGSRLTVL.